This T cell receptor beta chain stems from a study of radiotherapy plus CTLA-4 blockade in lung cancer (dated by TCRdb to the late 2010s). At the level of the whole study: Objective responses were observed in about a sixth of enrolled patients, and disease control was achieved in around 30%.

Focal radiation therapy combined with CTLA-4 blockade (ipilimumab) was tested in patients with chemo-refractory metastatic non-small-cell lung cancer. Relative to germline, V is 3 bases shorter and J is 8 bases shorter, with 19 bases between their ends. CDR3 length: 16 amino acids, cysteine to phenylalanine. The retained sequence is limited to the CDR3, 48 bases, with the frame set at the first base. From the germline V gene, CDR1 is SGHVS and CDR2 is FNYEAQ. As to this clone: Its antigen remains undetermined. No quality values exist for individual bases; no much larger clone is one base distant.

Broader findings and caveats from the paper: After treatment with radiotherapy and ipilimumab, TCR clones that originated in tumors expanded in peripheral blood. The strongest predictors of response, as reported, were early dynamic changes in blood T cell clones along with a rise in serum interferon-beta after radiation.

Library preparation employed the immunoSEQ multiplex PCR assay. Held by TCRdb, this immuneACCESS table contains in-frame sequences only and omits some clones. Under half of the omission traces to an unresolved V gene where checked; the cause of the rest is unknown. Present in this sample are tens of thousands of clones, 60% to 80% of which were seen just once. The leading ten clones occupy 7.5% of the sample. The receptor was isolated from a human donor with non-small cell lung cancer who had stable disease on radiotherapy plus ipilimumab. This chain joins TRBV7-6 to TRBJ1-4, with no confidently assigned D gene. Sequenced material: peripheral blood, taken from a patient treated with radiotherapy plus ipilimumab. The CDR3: CASSFARLPEGEKLFF. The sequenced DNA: TGTGCCAGCAGCTTTGCTAGACTCCCTGAGGGCGAAAAACTGTTTTTT.